This T cell receptor (beta chain) comes out of a study of T cell clonotyping in hematopoietic cell transplantation. Whole-study context: Cytoreduction preceded collection of pretransplant recipient samples.

Produced via immunoSEQ multiplex PCR; TCRdb's table is partial and in-frame only. The sample holds some 76,000 clones, roughly 95% seen once. V lost 1 base, J lost 2 bases, and 4 bases stayed unmatched. This CDR3 comprises 15 residues. CDR1 SGHDN and CDR2 FVKESK come from the germline V gene. Time point noted: recipient sample about 28 days before transplant, after cytoreduction. The TCR originated in a woman between 45 and 65 years old with acute myeloid leukemia. Some clones in this sample may be carry-over from other donors' samples. The material sequenced was peripheral blood mononuclear cells, taken before stem cell transplant. This chain uses TRBV14 with TRBJ2-7, with 8 bases that match TRBD2. The CDR3 nucleotides are TGTGCCAGCAGCCAAGTAGCGGGGATCGCCTACGAGCAGTACTTC. Translated: CASSQVAGIAYEQYF.